Detailed here is one T cell receptor (beta chain). Methods used by the authors: Nucleated cell number was recorded as an estimate derived from reference gene primer amplification. The protocol was immunoSEQ multiplex PCR, while the TCRdb copy is restricted to in-frame clones and leaves out a portion. The DNA gave D and trimming, while V, J and clone size come from that table. This sample has about 340,000 clones, with about 83% found just once. This record belongs to a study of blood T cell repertoires in COVID-19. Whole-study context: Acute-phase and convalescent COVID-19 samples originated in the United States, Italy and Spain. T cells, B-cell-depleted T cells, or PBMCs provided the cDNA or gDNA that served as material.

The V and J ends lost 1 base and 6 bases respectively, with 11 bases between them. The CDR3 is 14 residues long. From germline, CDR1 is SGHAT and CDR2 FQNNGV. The sequence derives from a young man with active or convalescent COVID-19. This chain links TRBV11-2 with TRBJ2-3; TRBD2 might be the D (5 bases). Sample: peripheral blood. The CDR3 sequence is CASSLALVGDTQYF. CDR3 in DNA: TGTGCCAGCAGCTTAGCACTAGTTGGGGATACGCAGTATTTT.